Following are 16 T cell receptor beta chains from one sample sequenced in a study of blood T cell repertoires in COVID-19. Using immunoSEQ multiplex PCR, the repertoire was profiled, and TCRdb retains in-frame clones only, with some absent. The sample holds roughly 250,000 clones; around four fifths are singletons and the top ten take 4%. The specimen sequenced was peripheral blood. The receptor set was obtained from a middle-aged woman with active or convalescent COVID-19.

The J gene is TRBJ1-2, the V gene TRBV6-2 or TRBV6-3; a weak D match, TRBD1 (6 bases). This CDR3 comprises 15 residues. Per the germline V gene, CDR1 is MNHEY and CDR2 is SVGEGT. V shed 2 bases and J shed 2 bases, with 12 bases lying between them. Here the CDR3 DNA reads TGTGCCAGCAGTTACCCTGGACAGTTCAACTATGGCTACACCTTC. This sequence encodes CASSYPGQFNYGYTF.

This clone has just a few counts. This chain joins TRBV19 and TRBJ1-1; D perhaps matches TRBD1 (5 bases). The CDR3 has 15 amino acids. CDR1 is LNHDA, CDR2 SQIVND, per germline (reference sequence). Trimming left V 5 bases short and J 1 base short, with 14 bases between. CDR3 sequence (DNA): TGTGCCAGTAGTGCCCTGACAGTTAAGAACACTGAAGCTTTCTTT. Amino acids: CASSALTVKNTEAFF. Full variable domain (missing parts from reference TRBV19 and TRBJ1-1): DGGITQSPKYLFRKEGQNVTLSCEQNLNHDAMYWYRQDPGQGLRLIYYSQIVNDFQKGDIAEGYSVSREKKESFPLTVTSAQKNPTAFYLCASSALTVKNTEAFFGQGTRLTVV.

The rearrangement links TRBV18 to TRBJ1-2; D not certain. The CDR3 is made up of 15 amino acids. V was trimmed by 0 bases and J by 4 bases, leaving 12 bases between them. Germline V gives CDR1 KGHSH, CDR2 LQKENI. The CDR3 loop reads CASSPPLGGFYGYTF. The CDR3 DNA sequence: TGTGCCAGCTCACCACCGCTTGGCGGGTTCTATGGCTACACCTTC.

The CDR3 sequence is CASRNGQGNSPLHF. For the CDR3, the DNA is TGTGCCAGCAGAAATGGACAGGGGAATTCACCCCTCCACTTT. The rearrangement uses TRBV6-5 and TRBJ1-6, with 9 bases lining up with TRBD1. The CDR3 length is 14 residues. After removal of 6 bases from V and 7 bases from J, the junction contained 4 bases not matched to a gene. The germline V gene has CDR1 MNHEY and CDR2 SVGAGI.

The chain joins TRBV9 to TRBJ1-3; D is unresolved. The CDR3 loop spans 13 amino acids. Per the germline V gene, CDR1 is SGDLS and CDR2 is YYNGEE. The germline V and J ends were trimmed by 4 bases and 5 bases, with 10 bases remaining between them. The CDR3 is CASSPRFRNTIYF. Here the CDR3 DNA reads TGTGCCAGCAGCCCCCGGTTTCGAAACACCATATATTTT. The whole variable domain, remainder taken from reference TRBV9 and TRBJ1-3, is DSGVTQTPKHLITATGQRVTLRCSPRSGDLSVYWYQQSLDQGLQFLIQYYNGEERAKGNILERFSAQQFPDLHSELNLSSLELGDSALYFCASSPRFRNTIYFGEGSWLTVV.

This chain joins TRBV10-3 and TRBJ2-5; perhaps TRBD2 as D (6 bases). Germline loops: CDR1 ENHRY, CDR2 SYGVKD. CDR3 length equals 13 residues. V was clipped by 7 bases and J by 3 bases, with 12 bases between them. CDR3 nucleotides: TGTGCCATCACAGGGAGGAAGGAAGAGACCCAGTACTTC. It encodes CAITGRKEETQYF.

The rearrangement joins TRBV6-5 to TRBJ1-6; D uncertain. Germline V gene lookup returns CDR1 MNHEY and CDR2 SVGAGI. Trimming left V 6 bases short and J 2 bases short, with 11 bases between. This CDR3 spans 15 amino acids. CDR3 DNA sequence: TGTGCCAGCAGGTCCGACTCCACCTATAATTCACCCCTCCACTTT. The encoded protein is CASRSDSTYNSPLHF.

The chain employs TRBV15 and TRBJ1-2; D gene ambiguous. V was cut by 0 bases and J by 7 bases, with 6 bases left in between. The CDR3 covers 12 residues. Germline V CDR1 and CDR2: LNHNV, YYDKDF (reference sequence). In DNA form, the CDR3 reads TGTGCCACCAGCAGAGATCGCGGTGGCTACACCTTC. Amino acids: CATSRDRGGYTF.

Concerning this clone itself: This sample also contains other DNA sequences that code for the same CDR3. The J gene is TRBJ1-4, the V gene TRBV9; 7 bases agree with TRBD1. Germline values: CDR1 SGDLS, CDR2 YYNGEE. V shed 0 bases and J 7 bases; nucleotides not matched to a gene: 3. The CDR3 runs 14 residues. The CDR3 DNA reads as TGTGCCAGCAGCGTAGACAGGGGTGGTGAAAAACTGTTTTTT. Amino acids: CASSVDRGGEKLFF.

The J gene is TRBJ1-2, the V gene TRBV5-1; 8 nucleotides match TRBD1. The germline CDR1 and CDR2 sequences are SGHRS and YFSETQ. This CDR3 has 13 amino acids. The V and J ends lost 4 bases and 4 bases, in that order; junction bases with no gene match: 3. The CDR3 sequence is CASSPDRAYGYTF. CDR3 sequence (DNA): TGCGCCAGCAGCCCGGACAGGGCCTATGGCTACACCTTC. The whole variable domain, remainder taken from reference TRBV5-1 and TRBJ1-2, is KAGVTQTPRYLIKTRGQQVTLSCSPISGHRSVSWYQQTPGQGLQFLFEYFSETQRNKGNFPGRFSGRQFSNSRSEMNVSTLELGDSALYLCASSPDRAYGYTFGSGTRLTVV.

This chain joins TRBV5-5 and TRBJ1-1; tentative D call: TRBD1 (6 bases). The CDR3 sequence is 15 residues long. Trimming cost V 0 bases and J 5 bases, with 14 bases left between them. Germline assignment: CDR1 SGHKS and CDR2 YYEKEE (reference sequence). DNA for the CDR3: TGTGCCAGCAGCTTGGAGGCAGGGGCAAGAACTGAAGCTTTCTTT. This codes for CASSLEAGARTEAFF.

This sequence joins TRBV11-3 and TRBJ1-1; weak D call: TRBD1 (6 bases). The germline CDR1 and CDR2 sequences are SGHNT and YENEEA. The CDR3 contains 15 residues. V was cut by 1 base and J by 7 bases, with 16 bases left in between. Here the CDR3 reads CASSLGGGRSSEAFF. CDR3 in DNA: TGTGCCAGCAGCTTAGGAGGGGGAAGATCAAGTGAAGCTTTCTTT.

This chain connects TRBV3-1 (or the pseudogene TRBV3-2) to TRBJ2-4; 11 bases are a match to TRBD1. With V trimmed by 3 bases and J by 6 bases, 7 bases remained unmatched. The CDR3 has 16 amino acids. The germline V gene encodes CDR1 LGHDT and CDR2 YNNKEL (reference sequence). The CDR3 bases are TGTGCCAGCAGCCAGGAGGGACAGGGGGACGGAAACATTCAGTACTTC. It codes for CASSQEGQGDGNIQYF.

CDR3 amino acids: CASSLRRGASETQYF. CDR3 sequence (DNA): TGCGCCAGCAGCCTCCGCCGGGGAGCTTCAGAGACCCAGTACTTC. The chain uses TRBV4-1 and TRBJ2-5, with D possibly matching TRBD2 (5 bases). This CDR3 is built from 15 residues. CDR1 and CDR2 from the germline V gene are MGHRA and YSYEKL. V shed 4 bases and J shed 4 bases, with 16 bases lying between them.

The V call is TRBV5-8, the J call TRBJ1-1; possibly TRBD1 for D (5 bases). Per germline, CDR1 SGHTS and CDR2 YDEGEE. The CDR3 loop spans 16 amino acids. V was pared by 2 bases and J by 0 bases, with 14 bases between. The DNA of the CDR3 is TGTGCCAGCAGCTTCCCGGGACTTTCTCTGAACACTGAAGCTTTCTTT. Protein product: CASSFPGLSLNTEAFF.

A single count supports this clone. This chain joins TRBV4-1 and TRBJ1-4, with D possibly matching TRBD1 (5 bases). The germline gives CDR1 MGHRA, CDR2 YSYEKL. Trimming took off 0 bases at V and 7 bases at J, with 12 bases between the two ends. This CDR3 has 15 amino acids. The CDR3 nucleotides are TGCGCCAGCAGCCAAGATGTAGGGGTAGGTGAAAAACTGTTTTTT. As protein: CASSQDVGVGEKLFF.